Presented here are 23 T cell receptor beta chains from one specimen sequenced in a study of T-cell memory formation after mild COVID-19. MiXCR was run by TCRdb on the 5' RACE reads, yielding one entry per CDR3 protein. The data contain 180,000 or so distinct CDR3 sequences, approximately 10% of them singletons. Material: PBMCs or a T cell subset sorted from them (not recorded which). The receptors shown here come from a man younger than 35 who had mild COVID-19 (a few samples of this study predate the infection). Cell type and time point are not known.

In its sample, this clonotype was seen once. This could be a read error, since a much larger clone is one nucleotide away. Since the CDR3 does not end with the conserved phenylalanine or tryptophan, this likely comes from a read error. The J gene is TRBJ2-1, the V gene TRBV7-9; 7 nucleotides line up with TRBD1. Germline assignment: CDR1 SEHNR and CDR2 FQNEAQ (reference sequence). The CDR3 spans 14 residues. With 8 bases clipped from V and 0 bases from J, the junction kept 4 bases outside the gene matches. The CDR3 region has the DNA TGTGCCAGCGGATCAGGGGGCTCCTACAATGAGCAGTTCCTC. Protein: CASGSGGSYNEQFL.

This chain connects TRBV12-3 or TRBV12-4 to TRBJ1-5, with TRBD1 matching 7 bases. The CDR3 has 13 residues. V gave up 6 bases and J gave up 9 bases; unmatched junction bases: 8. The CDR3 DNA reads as TGTGCCAGCAGGACAGGGAGTCGACGGCCCCAGCATTTT. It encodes CASRTGSRRPQHF.

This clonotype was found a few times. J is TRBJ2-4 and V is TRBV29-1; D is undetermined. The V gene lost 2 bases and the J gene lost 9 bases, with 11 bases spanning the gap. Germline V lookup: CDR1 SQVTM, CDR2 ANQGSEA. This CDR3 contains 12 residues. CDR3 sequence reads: CSVEPTVGIQYF. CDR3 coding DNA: TGCAGCGTTGAACCGACGGTCGGCATTCAGTACTTC.

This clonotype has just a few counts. CDR3 nucleotides: TGTGCCAGCAGTAAATCTAAGGGGATTCGCACAGATACGCAGTATTTT. Protein sequence: CASSKSKGIRTDTQYF. This sequence joins TRBV25-1 and TRBJ2-3; maybe TRBD1 (5 bases). This CDR3 has 16 amino acids. Germline CDR1 and CDR2: MGHDK and SYGVNS. V was trimmed by 5 bases and J by 1 base, leaving 16 bases between them.

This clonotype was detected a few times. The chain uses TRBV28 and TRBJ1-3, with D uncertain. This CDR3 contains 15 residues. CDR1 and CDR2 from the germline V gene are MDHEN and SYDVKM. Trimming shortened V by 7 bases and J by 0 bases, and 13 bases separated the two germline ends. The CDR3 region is CASTPLGSSGNTIYF. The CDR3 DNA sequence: TGTGCCAGCACCCCTCTGGGAAGCTCTGGAAACACCATATATTTT.

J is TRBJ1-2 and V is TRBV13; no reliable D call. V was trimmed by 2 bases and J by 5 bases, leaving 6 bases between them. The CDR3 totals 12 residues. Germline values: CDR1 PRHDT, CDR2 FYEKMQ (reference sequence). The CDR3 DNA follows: TGTGCCAGCAGCTTACGACCATATGGCTACACCTTC. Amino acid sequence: CASSLRPYGYTF.

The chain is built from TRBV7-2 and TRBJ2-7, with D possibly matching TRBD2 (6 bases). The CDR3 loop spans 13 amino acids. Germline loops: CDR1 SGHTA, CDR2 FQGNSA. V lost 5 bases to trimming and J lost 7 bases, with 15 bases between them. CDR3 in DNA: TGTGCCAGCAGCGCACGGCGGGGCGGTGAGCAGTACTTC. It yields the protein CASSARRGGEQYF. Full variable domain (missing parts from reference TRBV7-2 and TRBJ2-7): GAGVSQSPSNKVTEKGKDVELRCDPISGHTALYWYRQSLGQGLEFLIYFQGNSAPDKSGLPSDRFSAERTGGSVSTLTIQRTQQEDSAVYLCASSARRGGEQYFGPGTRLTVT.

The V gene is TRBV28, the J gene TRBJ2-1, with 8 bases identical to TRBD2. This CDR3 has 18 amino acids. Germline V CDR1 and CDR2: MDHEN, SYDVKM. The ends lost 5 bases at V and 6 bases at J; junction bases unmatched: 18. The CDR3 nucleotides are TGTGCCAGCAGTGCCCCCGGGGCGGGGGGCCTCGGAGTCAATGAGCAGTTCTTC. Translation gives CASSAPGAGGLGVNEQFF.

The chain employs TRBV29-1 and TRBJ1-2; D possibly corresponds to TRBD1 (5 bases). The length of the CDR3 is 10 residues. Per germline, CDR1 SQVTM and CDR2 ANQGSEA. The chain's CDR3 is CGTGTIGYTF. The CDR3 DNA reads TGCGGTACCGGGACGATAGGCTACACCTTC.

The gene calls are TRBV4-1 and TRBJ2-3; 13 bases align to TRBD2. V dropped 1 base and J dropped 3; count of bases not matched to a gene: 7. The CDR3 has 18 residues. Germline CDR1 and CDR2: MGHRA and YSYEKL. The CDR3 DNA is TGCGCCAGCAGCCAAGTAATAGGACTAGCGGGGGTGACAGATACGCAGTATTTT. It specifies CASSQVIGLAGVTDTQYF.

The CDR3 protein is CASSNRDSNYGYTF. The CDR3 DNA reads as TGTGCCAGCAGCAACCGGGATTCTAACTATGGCTACACCTTC. This chain uses TRBV5-5 with TRBJ1-2; D is unclear. The CDR3 is 14 residues long. With 4 bases removed from V and 0 bases from J, the gap between germline ends came to 10 bases. Germline loops: CDR1 SGHKS, CDR2 YYEKEE (reference sequence).

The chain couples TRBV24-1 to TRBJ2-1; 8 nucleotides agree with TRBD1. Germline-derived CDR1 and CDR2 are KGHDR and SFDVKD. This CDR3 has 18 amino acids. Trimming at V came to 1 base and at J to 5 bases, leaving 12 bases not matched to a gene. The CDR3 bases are TGTGCCACCAGTGATTTAGGGGCAGGGGGCGTCGTTAACAATGAGCAGTTCTTC. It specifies CATSDLGAGGVVNNEQFF.

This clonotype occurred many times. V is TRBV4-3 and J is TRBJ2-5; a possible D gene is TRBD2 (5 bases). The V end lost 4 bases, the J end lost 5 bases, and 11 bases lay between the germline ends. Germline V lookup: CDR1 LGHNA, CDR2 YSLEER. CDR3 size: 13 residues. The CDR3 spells CASSRTVLETQYF. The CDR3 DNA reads TGCGCCAGCAGCCGGACTGTCCTGGAGACCCAGTACTTC.

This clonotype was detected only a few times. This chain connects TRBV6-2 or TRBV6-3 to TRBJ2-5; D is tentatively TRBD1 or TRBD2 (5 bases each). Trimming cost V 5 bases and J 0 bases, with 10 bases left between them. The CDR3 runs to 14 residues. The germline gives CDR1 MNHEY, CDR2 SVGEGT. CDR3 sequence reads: CASSPGPNQETQYF. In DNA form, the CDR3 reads TGTGCCAGCAGTCCGGGACCTAACCAAGAGACCCAGTACTTC.

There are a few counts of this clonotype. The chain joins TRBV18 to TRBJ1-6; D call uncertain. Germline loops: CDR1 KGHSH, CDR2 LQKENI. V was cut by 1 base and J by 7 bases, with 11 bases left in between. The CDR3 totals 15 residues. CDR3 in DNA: TGTGCCAGCTCACCACAAGGTACTGAGAATTCACCCCTCCACTTT. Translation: CASSPQGTENSPLHF.

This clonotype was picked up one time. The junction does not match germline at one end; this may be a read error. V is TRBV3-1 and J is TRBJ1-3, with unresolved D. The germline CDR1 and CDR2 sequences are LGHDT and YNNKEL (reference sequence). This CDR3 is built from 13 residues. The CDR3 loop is CASSQQIGKTIYF. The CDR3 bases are TGTGCCAGCAGCCAGCAGATCGGAAAAACCATATATTTT.

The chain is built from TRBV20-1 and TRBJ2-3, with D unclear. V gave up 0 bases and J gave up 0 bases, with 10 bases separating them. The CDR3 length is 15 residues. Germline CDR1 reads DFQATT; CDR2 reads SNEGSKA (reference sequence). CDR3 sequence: CSARDRRTSTDTQYF. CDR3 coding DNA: TGCAGTGCTAGAGATCGCCGGACCAGCACAGATACGCAGTATTTT.

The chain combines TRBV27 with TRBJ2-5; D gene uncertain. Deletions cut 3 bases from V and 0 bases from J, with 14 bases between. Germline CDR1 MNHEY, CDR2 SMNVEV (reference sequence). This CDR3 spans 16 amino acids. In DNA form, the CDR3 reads TGTGCCAGCAGTTTTTTTTCGGGCCGGAACCAAGAGACCCAGTACTTC. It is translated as CASSFFSGRNQETQYF.

The CDR3 protein is CASSLDRFQNIQYF. The CDR3 nucleotides are TGTGCCAGCAGCTTAGATCGTTTCCAAAACATTCAGTACTTC. This sequence joins TRBV7-9 and TRBJ2-4; D call uncertain. V lost 1 base to trimming and J lost 5 bases, with 9 bases between them. Per the germline V gene, CDR1 is SEHNR and CDR2 is FQNEAQ (reference sequence). The CDR3 extends over 14 amino acids.

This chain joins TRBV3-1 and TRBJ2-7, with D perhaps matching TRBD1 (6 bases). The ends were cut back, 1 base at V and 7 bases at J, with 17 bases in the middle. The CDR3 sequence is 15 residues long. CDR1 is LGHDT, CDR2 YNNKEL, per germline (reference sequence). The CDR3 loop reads CASSQGIRDTGEQYV. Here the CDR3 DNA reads TGTGCCAGCAGCCAAGGGATCCGGGACACGGGGGAGCAGTACGTC.

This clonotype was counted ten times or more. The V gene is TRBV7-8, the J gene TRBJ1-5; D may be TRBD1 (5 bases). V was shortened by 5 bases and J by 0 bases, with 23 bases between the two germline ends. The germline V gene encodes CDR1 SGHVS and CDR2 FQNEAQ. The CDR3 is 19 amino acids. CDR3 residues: CASSPYGRQGTYSNQPQHF. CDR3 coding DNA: TGTGCCAGCAGCCCATATGGTAGGCAGGGAACGTATAGCAATCAGCCCCAGCATTTT.

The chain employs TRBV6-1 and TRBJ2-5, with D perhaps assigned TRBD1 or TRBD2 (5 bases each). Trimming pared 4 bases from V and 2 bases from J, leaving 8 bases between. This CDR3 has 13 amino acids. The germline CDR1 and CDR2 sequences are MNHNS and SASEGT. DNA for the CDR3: TGTGCCAGCAGTGCGTGGGGGCAAGAGACCCAGTACTTC. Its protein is CASSAWGQETQYF.

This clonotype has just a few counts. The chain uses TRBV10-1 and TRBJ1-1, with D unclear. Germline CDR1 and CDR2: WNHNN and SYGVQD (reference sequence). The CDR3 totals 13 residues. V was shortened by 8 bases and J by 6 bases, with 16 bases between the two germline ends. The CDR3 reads CASCGDDLAEAFF. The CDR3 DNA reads TGCGCCAGCTGTGGAGATGATCTCGCTGAAGCTTTCTTT.